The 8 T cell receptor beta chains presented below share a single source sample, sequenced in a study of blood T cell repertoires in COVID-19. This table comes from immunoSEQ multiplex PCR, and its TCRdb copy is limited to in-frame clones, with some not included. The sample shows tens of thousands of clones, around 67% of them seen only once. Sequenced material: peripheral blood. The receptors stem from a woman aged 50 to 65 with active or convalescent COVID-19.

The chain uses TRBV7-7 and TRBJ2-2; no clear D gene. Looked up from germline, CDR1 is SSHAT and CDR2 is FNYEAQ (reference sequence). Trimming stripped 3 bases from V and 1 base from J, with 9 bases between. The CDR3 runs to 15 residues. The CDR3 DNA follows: TGTGCCAGCAGCTTCGGTGGCGGGAACACCGGGGAGCTGTTTTTT. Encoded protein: CASSFGGGNTGELFF.

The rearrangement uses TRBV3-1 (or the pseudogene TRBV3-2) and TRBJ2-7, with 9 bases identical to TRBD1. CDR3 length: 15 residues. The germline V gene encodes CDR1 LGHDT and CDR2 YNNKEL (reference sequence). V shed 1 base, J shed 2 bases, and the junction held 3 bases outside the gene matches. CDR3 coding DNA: TGTGCCAGCAGCCAAGTGCACAGGGGGCCCTACGAGCAGTACTTC. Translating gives CASSQVHRGPYEQYF.

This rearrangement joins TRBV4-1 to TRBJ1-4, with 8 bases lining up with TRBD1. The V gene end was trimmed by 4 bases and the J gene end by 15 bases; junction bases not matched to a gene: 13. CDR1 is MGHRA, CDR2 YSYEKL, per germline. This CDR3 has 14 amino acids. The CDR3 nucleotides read TGCGCCAGCAGCCCAGACGGAAGACAGGGGAAATTGTTTTTT. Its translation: CASSPDGRQGKLFF.

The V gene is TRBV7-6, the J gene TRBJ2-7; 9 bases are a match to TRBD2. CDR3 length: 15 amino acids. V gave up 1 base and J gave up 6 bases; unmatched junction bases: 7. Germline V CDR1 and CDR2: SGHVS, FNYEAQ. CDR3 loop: CASSLGLAVGAEQYF. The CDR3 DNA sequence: TGTGCCAGCAGCTTAGGACTAGCGGTCGGGGCCGAGCAGTACTTC.

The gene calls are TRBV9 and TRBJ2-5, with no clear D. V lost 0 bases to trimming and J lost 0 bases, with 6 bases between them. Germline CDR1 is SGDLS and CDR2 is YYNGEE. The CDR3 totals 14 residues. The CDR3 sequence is CASSVVGDQETQYF. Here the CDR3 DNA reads TGTGCCAGCAGCGTAGTTGGAGACCAAGAGACCCAGTACTTC. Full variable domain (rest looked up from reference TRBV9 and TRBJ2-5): DSGVTQTPKHLITATGQRVTLRCSPRSGDLSVYWYQQSLDQGLQFLIQYYNGEERAKGNILERFSAQQFPDLHSELNLSSLELGDSALYFCASSVVGDQETQYFGPGTRLLVL.

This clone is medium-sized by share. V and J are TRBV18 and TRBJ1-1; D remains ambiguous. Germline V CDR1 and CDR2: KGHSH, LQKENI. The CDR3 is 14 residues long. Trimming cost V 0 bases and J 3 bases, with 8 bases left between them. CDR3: CASSPPETYTEAFF. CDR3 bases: TGTGCCAGCTCACCACCGGAGACTTACACTGAAGCTTTCTTT.

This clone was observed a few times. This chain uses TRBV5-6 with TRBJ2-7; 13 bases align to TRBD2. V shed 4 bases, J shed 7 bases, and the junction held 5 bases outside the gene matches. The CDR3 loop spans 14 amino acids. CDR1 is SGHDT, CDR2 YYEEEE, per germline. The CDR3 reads CASSRTSGSGEQYF. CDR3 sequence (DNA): TGTGCCAGCAGCAGGACTAGCGGGAGTGGGGAGCAGTACTTC.

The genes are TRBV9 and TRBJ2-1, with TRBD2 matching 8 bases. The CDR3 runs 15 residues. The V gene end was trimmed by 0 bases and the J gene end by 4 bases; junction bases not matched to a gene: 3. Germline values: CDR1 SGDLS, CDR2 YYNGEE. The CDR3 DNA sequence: TGTGCCAGCAGCGTAGATGGCGGGGGGTACAATGAGCAGTTCTTC. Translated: CASSVDGGGYNEQFF. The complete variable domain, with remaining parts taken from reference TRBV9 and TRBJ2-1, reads DSGVTQTPKHLITATGQRVTLRCSPRSGDLSVYWYQQSLDQGLQFLIQYYNGEERAKGNILERFSAQQFPDLHSELNLSSLELGDSALYFCASSVDGGGYNEQFFGPGTRLTVL.